Following are 11 T cell receptor beta chains from one sample sequenced in a study of T cells in Graves' hyperthyroidism and ophthalmopathy (dated by TCRdb to about 2019). Libraries were prepared through multiplex PCR. Instrument used: Illumina HiSeq 2000. TCR beta CDR3 regions were amplified from RNA transcripts. The first round of RT-PCR for the TCR CDR3 was performed with the HTBI primer set and the Qiagen OneStep RT-PCR kit. Clones were called with MiXCR by TCRdb after fastp trimmed the public reads at Q25, and only in-frame beta chains were retained. Records with the same CDR3 protein are collapsed into one entry carrying the most frequent genes and DNA. For this sample the table gives 500,000 to 600,000 distinct CDR3 sequences, of which approximately 49% were detected only once. The top ten clonotypes cover about 45% of the sample. Sequencing used peripheral blood or thyroid tissue (not recorded which). These receptors came from an adult woman with Graves' disease, either hyperthyroidism or ophthalmopathy (not recorded which).

This chain joins TRBV7-9 and TRBJ1-6; TRBD1 is a possible D gene (6 bases). The CDR3 sequence is 15 residues long. Germline CDR1 SEHNR, CDR2 FQNEAQ (reference sequence). Between the trimmed V and J ends, which lost 3 bases and 9 bases, there was a span of 15 bases. Here the CDR3 reads CASSLYGTFGSPLHF. The CDR3 DNA reads TGTGCCAGCAGCTTGTACGGGACATTCGGTTCACCCCTCCACTTT.

For this clonotype: With a much larger clone just one base away, this may be a read error. The V call is TRBV20-1, the J call TRBJ2-7; D is possibly TRBD2 (6 bases). The CDR3 extends over 12 amino acids. CDR1 DFQATT and CDR2 SNEGSKA come from the germline V gene (reference sequence). The CDR3 DNA is TGCAGTGTCGTCGGGAGCTCCTACGGGCAGTACTTC. Translating gives CSVVGSSYGQYF.

Ten or more counts support this clonotype. The chain links TRBV30 to TRBJ2-5; no reliable D call. CDR3 length equals 11 residues. Trimming removed 3 bases from V and 7 bases from J, with 9 bases in between. CDR1 GTSNPN and CDR2 SVGIG come from the germline V gene (reference sequence). The CDR3 DNA is TGTGCCTGGAGGCAAGGGTCGACCCAGTACTTC. Its protein product is CAWRQGSTQYF.

This clonotype showed up just a few times. The genes are TRBV7-2 and TRBJ2-7, with unresolved D. The V end lost 5 bases, the J end lost 5 bases, and 7 bases lay between the germline ends. The germline CDR1 and CDR2 sequences are SGHTA and FQGNSA. The length of the CDR3 is 11 residues. This CDR3 reads CASSTRHEQYF. The CDR3, as DNA: TGTGCCAGCAGCACACGACACGAGCAGTACTTC. Combining the CDR3 with reference TRBV7-2 and TRBJ2-7 gives the whole variable domain GAGVSQSPSNKVTEKGKDVELRCDPISGHTALYWYRQSLGQGLEFLIYFQGNSAPDKSGLPSDRFSAERTGGSVSTLTIQRTQQEDSAVYLCASSTRHEQYFGPGTRLTVT.

This sequence joins TRBV25-1 and TRBJ1-4; 7 nucleotides align to TRBD1. The V gene's germline CDR1 is MGHDK and CDR2 SYGVNS. The CDR3 is 15 residues long. J lost 8 bases, V lost 4 bases, and 10 bases had no gene match. This CDR3 is CASSAGQGVYEKLFF. CDR3 in DNA: TGTGCCAGCAGTGCTGGGCAGGGGGTTTACGAAAAACTGTTTTTT. Filled out from reference TRBV25-1 and TRBJ1-4, the complete variable domain reads EADIYQTPRYLVIGTGKKITLECSQTMGHDKMYWYQQDPGMELHLIHYSYGVNSTEKGDLSSESTVSRIRTEHFPLTLESARPSHTSQYLCASSAGQGVYEKLFFGSGTQLSVL.

The chain uses TRBV29-1 and TRBJ2-5, with D hard to call. Between the trimmed V and J ends, which lost 4 bases and 4 bases, there was a span of 13 bases. The CDR3 is made up of 13 amino acids. Germline V gene sequence: CDR1 SQVTM, CDR2 ANQGSEA. The CDR3 DNA follows: TGCAGCGTTGGCGTGGGTCAGCGAGAGACCCAGTACTTC. Protein product: CSVGVGQRETQYF.

The genes are TRBV7-2 and TRBJ1-1; D might be TRBD1 (5 bases). The germline V and J ends were trimmed by 3 bases and 2 bases, with 13 bases remaining between them. The CDR3 is made up of 15 amino acids. The germline gives CDR1 SGHTA, CDR2 FQGNSA. The CDR3 bases are TGTGCCAGCAGCTTCTGGGGCAGCGATAACACTGAAGCTTTCTTT. Translated, it gives CASSFWGSDNTEAFF.

There are many counts of this clonotype. This chain connects TRBV12-3 or TRBV12-4 to TRBJ1-6; D is possibly TRBD1 (5 bases). The germline V and J ends were trimmed by 6 bases and 4 bases, with 13 bases remaining between them. The CDR3 totals 15 residues. The CDR3 DNA reads TGTGCCAGCAGGTCGACGGGGGGATATAATTCACCCCTCCACTTT. As protein: CASRSTGGYNSPLHF.

This clonotype was counted at least ten times. CDR3 sequence: CASTRTGGIYEQYF. CDR3 in DNA: TGTGCCAGCACCCGGACAGGAGGGATCTACGAGCAGTACTTC. The chain joins TRBV12-3 or TRBV12-4 to TRBJ2-7; possible D gene TRBD1, 7 bases. CDR3 length equals 14 residues. Trimming took 7 bases from V and 3 from J, leaving 16 bases between them.

Many counts were recorded for this clonotype. V is TRBV11-2 and J is TRBJ2-5; D is undetermined. V lost 5 bases to trimming and J lost 1 base, with 8 bases between them. Germline-derived CDR1 and CDR2 are SGHAT and FQNNGV. The CDR3 spans 13 residues. The CDR3 loop is CASSGHLQETQYF. CDR3 nucleotides: TGTGCCAGCAGCGGGCACCTCCAAGAGACCCAGTACTTC.

In this sample, this clonotype turned up many times. This chain connects TRBV7-9 to TRBJ2-6; D not resolved. The CDR3 is 16 residues long. Deletions cut 2 bases from V and 0 bases from J, with 8 bases between. Germline V gives CDR1 SEHNR, CDR2 FQNEAQ (reference sequence). The chain's CDR3 is CASSLYRNSGANVLTF. Here the CDR3 DNA reads TGTGCCAGCAGCTTATATAGGAACTCTGGGGCCAACGTCCTGACTTTC.